The 20 T cell receptor beta chains below were found in one sample sequenced in a study of identical twins listed by TCRdb under 2016. The receptor library was made with 5' RACE. The sample was run on an Illumina HiSeq 2000. The public reads were reprocessed in TCRdb via fastp at Q25 and MiXCR, keeping in-frame beta chains. Every entry covers one CDR3 protein and lists the most common genes and DNA from its rows. The sample data list under 300,000 distinct CDR3 sequences, and roughly an eighth of these were observed just once. 4% to 5% of the sample belongs to the ten largest clones. This sample was also put to use in a study of yellow fever vaccine responses in identical twins.

Sequences were obtained from memory (CD45RO+) T cells sorted from blood. The cell subset or site label of this sample denotes: CD45RO+ enriched T cells. These receptors were taken from a woman aged 18-29 years in good health.

This clonotype was counted only a few times. This rearrangement joins TRBV18 to TRBJ1-1; 7 bases are shared with TRBD1. Trimming removed 6 bases from V and 5 bases from J; junction bases left unmatched: 9. The CDR3 is 14 amino acids. Looked up from germline, CDR1 is KGHSH and CDR2 is LQKENI. The CDR3 sequence is CASSPTLGQTEAFF. The DNA for the CDR3 is TGTGCCAGCTCCCCGACCTTGGGACAGACTGAAGCTTTCTTT.

This chain connects TRBV12-5 to TRBJ2-2; 7 bases fit TRBD2. The CDR3 consists of 16 residues. The ends lost 7 bases at V and 4 bases at J; junction bases unmatched: 12. CDR1 is LGHNT, CDR2 FRNRAP, per germline. Written as DNA, the CDR3 is TGTGCTAGTGCCGGGCGGGTAGCGGGCCTCACCGGGGAGCTGTTTTTT. Protein sequence: CASAGRVAGLTGELFF. The full variable domain, its missing parts supplied by reference TRBV12-5 and TRBJ2-2, is DARVTQTPRHKVTEMGQEVTMRCQPILGHNTVFWYRQTMMQGLELLAYFRNRAPLDDSGMPKDRFSAEMPDATLATLKIQPSEPRDSAVYFCASAGRVAGLTGELFFGEGSRLTVL.

This clonotype came up a few times. The chain is built from TRBV20-1 and TRBJ2-7; D possibly corresponds to TRBD2 (5 bases). The CDR3 totals 14 residues. The V gene lost 5 bases and the J gene lost 2 bases, with 16 bases spanning the gap. Germline V gene sequence: CDR1 DFQATT, CDR2 SNEGSKA (reference sequence). For the CDR3, the DNA is TGCAGTGCTGCCTTAGCGAAGTCAACCTACGAGCAGTACTTC. Encoded protein: CSAALAKSTYEQYF.

This clonotype occurred a few times. The chain joins TRBV19 to TRBJ2-7; D could derive from TRBD1 or TRBD2 (5 bases each). With 7 bases removed from V and 4 bases from J, the gap between germline ends came to 17 bases. The germline V gene has CDR1 LNHDA and CDR2 SQIVND (reference sequence). This CDR3 region has 14 residues. This CDR3 is CASKGEGLPYEQYF. CDR3 DNA: TGTGCCAGTAAGGGAGAGGGGTTGCCTTACGAGCAGTACTTC.

The chain combines TRBV28 with TRBJ2-7; 8 nucleotides line up with TRBD2. The V gene's germline CDR1 is MDHEN and CDR2 SYDVKM. Trimming removed 2 bases from V and 5 bases from J; junction bases left unmatched: 8. The CDR3 covers 15 residues. The CDR3 DNA reads as TGTGCCAGCAGTTTACCCGGGACTAGGCGACACGAGCAGTACTTC. Translation gives CASSLPGTRRHEQYF.

This clonotype was observed a handful of times. The chain joins TRBV7-8 to TRBJ1-3; weak D call: TRBD1 (5 bases). The CDR3 is made up of 15 amino acids. Germline V gives CDR1 SGHVS, CDR2 FQNEAQ. The V end lost 5 bases, the J end lost 8 bases, and 19 bases lay between the germline ends. Here the CDR3 DNA reads TGTGCCAGCAGCCCACACCTCGGGGCCGACTACACCATATATTTT. This sequence encodes CASSPHLGADYTIYF.

With regard to this clonotype: It is likely a read error, because the conserved phenylalanine at the end of the CDR3 is missing. V gene TRBV28 combines with J gene TRBJ2-5; TRBD2 might be the D (5 bases). The CDR3 spans 13 residues. Germline CDR1 and CDR2: MDHEN and SYDVKM. Trimming removed 3 bases at V and 4 bases at J, with 9 bases between. The CDR3, as DNA: TGTGCCAGCAGTTTTGTCAGCGGAGAGACCCAGTACTAC. Amino acids: CASSFVSGETQYY.

This chain links TRBV6-1 with TRBJ2-3; D call uncertain. V lost 4 bases and J lost 7, with 6 bases in between. Per germline, CDR1 MNHNS and CDR2 SASEGT. The CDR3 length is 11 residues. The CDR3 sequence: CASSGLYTQYF. CDR3 coding DNA: TGTGCCAGCAGTGGATTATATACGCAGTATTTT.

This chain uses TRBV6-5 with TRBJ2-7; 7 bases are a match to TRBD2. Losses at the gene ends were 4 bases for V and 3 bases for J; bases not matched to a gene: 12. The CDR3 is made up of 16 amino acids. CDR1 and CDR2 from the germline V gene are MNHEY and SVGAGI. This CDR3 is CASSSQGERGGYEQYF. The CDR3 DNA follows: TGTGCCAGCAGTTCCCAGGGTGAGCGGGGAGGCTACGAGCAGTACTTC.

V and J are TRBV5-5 and TRBJ2-2; 10 bases align to TRBD1. The CDR3 is made up of 16 amino acids. Germline values: CDR1 SGHKS, CDR2 YYEKEE (reference sequence). With V trimmed by 3 bases and J by 3 bases, 5 bases remained unmatched. In nucleotides, the CDR3 is TGTGCCAGCAGCTGGAGAGGACAGGGGGACACCGGGGAGCTGTTTTTT. The encoded protein is CASSWRGQGDTGELFF.

This clonotype was detected only a few times. The chain employs TRBV28 and TRBJ2-3; TRBD2 aligns across 10 bases. With V trimmed by 6 bases and J by 3 bases, 12 bases remained unmatched. This CDR3 comprises 17 residues. CDR1 is MDHEN, CDR2 SYDVKM, per germline. DNA of the CDR3: TGTGCCAGCAGCGGGGGGCCCTTAGCGGGAGGTACAGATACGCAGTATTTT. Protein: CASSGGPLAGGTDTQYF.

This clonotype came up many times. The V and J genes are TRBV12-3 or TRBV12-4 and TRBJ2-2; D remains unclear. V lost 2 bases and J 2 bases, leaving 6 bases between the germline ends. CDR3 length: 14 amino acids. The chain's CDR3 is CASSLILNTGELFF. CDR3 nucleotides: TGTGCCAGCAGTTTAATACTTAACACCGGGGAGCTGTTTTTT.

The chain employs TRBV6-5 and TRBJ2-2, with TRBD1 identical over 9 bases. Trimming took 0 bases from V and 3 from J; bases not matched to a gene: 5. Germline CDR1 and CDR2: MNHEY and SVGAGI. This CDR3 comprises 17 residues. Here the CDR3 DNA reads TGTGCCAGCAGTTACTCCCCGGGACAGGGACACACCGGGGAGCTGTTTTTT. Translation gives CASSYSPGQGHTGELFF.

In its sample, this clonotype was seen many times. The rearrangement joins TRBV19 to TRBJ2-7; 7 bases fit TRBD1. From germline, CDR1 is LNHDA and CDR2 SQIVND (reference sequence). Losses at the gene ends were 3 bases for V and 4 bases for J; bases not matched to a gene: 0. The CDR3 extends over 12 amino acids. The CDR3 protein is CASSMTGYEQYF. The CDR3 DNA sequence: TGTGCCAGTAGTATGACAGGGTACGAGCAGTACTTC.

This clonotype was counted only a few times. The chain employs TRBV20-1 and TRBJ2-7; D is tentatively TRBD1 or TRBD2 (5 bases each). Germline V gene data show CDR1 as DFQATT and CDR2 as SNEGSKA (reference sequence). With 6 bases removed from V and 3 bases from J, the gap between germline ends came to 18 bases. This CDR3 region has 14 residues. Here the CDR3 reads CSAKGGSRGYEQYF. The CDR3 DNA is TGCAGTGCCAAAGGAGGCTCGAGGGGCTACGAGCAGTACTTC.

This chain connects TRBV20-1 to TRBJ1-4, with TRBD1 matching 8 bases. With 6 bases clipped from V and 8 bases from J, the junction kept 5 bases outside the gene matches. In germline, CDR1 is DFQATT, CDR2 SNEGSKA (reference sequence). The CDR3 extends over 12 amino acids. The chain's CDR3 is CSATRQGEKLFF. CDR3 DNA: TGCAGTGCAACCCGACAGGGGGAAAAACTGTTTTTT.

The chain recombines TRBV10-2 with TRBJ2-1, with D possibly matching TRBD2 (5 bases). Germline V gene lookup returns CDR1 WSHSY and CDR2 SAAADI. The CDR3 totals 15 residues. The V gene lost 7 bases and the J gene lost 12 bases, with 25 bases spanning the gap. The CDR3 here is CASTARGQQGGRQFF. The CDR3 region has the DNA TGCGCCAGCACGGCTCGCGGTCAACAAGGAGGTCGGCAGTTCTTC.

This clonotype was counted only a few times. The chain combines TRBV6-1 with TRBJ2-7; TRBD1 aligns across 9 bases. Germline V lookup: CDR1 MNHNS, CDR2 SASEGT. This CDR3 contains 14 residues. Germline trimming cut 6 bases from V and 2 bases from J; bases unmatched to any gene: 5. The CDR3 is CASRVTGGPYEQYF. Here the CDR3 DNA reads TGTGCCAGCAGGGTAACAGGGGGCCCCTACGAGCAGTACTTC.

This clonotype has more than one count but fewer than ten. The chain carries TRBV19 and TRBJ1-6; D remains ambiguous. Germline CDR1 is LNHDA and CDR2 is SQIVND (reference sequence). The CDR3 runs to 14 residues. Trimming took off 3 bases at V and 7 bases at J, with 10 bases between the two ends. The CDR3 DNA is TGTGCCAGTAGTATGGGCCAGGAGAATTCACCCCTCCACTTT. Protein product: CASSMGQENSPLHF.

V is TRBV4-1 and J is TRBJ2-7; 7 positions agree with TRBD1. The CDR3 sequence is 15 residues long. Germline assignment: CDR1 MGHRA and CDR2 YSYEKL. The trim removed 1 base at V and 3 bases at J, leaving 6 bases unmatched. The CDR3 here is CASSQGVGTVYEQYF. As DNA, the CDR3 is TGCGCCAGCAGCCAAGGGGTAGGGACAGTCTACGAGCAGTACTTC.